The clone carrying this T cell receptor (beta chain) was counted a single time. The data derive from a study of blood T cell repertoires in COVID-19. Here immunoSEQ multiplex PCR was the method, and the copy in TCRdb shows in-frame clones only, minus some. The table lists 150,000 to 200,000 clones, 75% to 85% of them singletons, with about a sixth in the top ten. Specimen: PBMCs or T cells enriched from blood (not recorded which). The TCR sequence derives from a woman aged 45-65 years with acute COVID-19.

CDR3 DNA: TGTGCCAGCAGCTCCGACAGATTCTATGGCTACACCTTC. It codes for CASSSDRFYGYTF. The rearrangement links TRBV11-1 to TRBJ1-2; possible D gene TRBD1, 5 bases. CDR3 length: 13 amino acids. Trimming stripped 4 bases from V and 4 bases from J, with 10 bases between. Germline assignment: CDR1 SGHAT and CDR2 FQDESV (reference sequence).